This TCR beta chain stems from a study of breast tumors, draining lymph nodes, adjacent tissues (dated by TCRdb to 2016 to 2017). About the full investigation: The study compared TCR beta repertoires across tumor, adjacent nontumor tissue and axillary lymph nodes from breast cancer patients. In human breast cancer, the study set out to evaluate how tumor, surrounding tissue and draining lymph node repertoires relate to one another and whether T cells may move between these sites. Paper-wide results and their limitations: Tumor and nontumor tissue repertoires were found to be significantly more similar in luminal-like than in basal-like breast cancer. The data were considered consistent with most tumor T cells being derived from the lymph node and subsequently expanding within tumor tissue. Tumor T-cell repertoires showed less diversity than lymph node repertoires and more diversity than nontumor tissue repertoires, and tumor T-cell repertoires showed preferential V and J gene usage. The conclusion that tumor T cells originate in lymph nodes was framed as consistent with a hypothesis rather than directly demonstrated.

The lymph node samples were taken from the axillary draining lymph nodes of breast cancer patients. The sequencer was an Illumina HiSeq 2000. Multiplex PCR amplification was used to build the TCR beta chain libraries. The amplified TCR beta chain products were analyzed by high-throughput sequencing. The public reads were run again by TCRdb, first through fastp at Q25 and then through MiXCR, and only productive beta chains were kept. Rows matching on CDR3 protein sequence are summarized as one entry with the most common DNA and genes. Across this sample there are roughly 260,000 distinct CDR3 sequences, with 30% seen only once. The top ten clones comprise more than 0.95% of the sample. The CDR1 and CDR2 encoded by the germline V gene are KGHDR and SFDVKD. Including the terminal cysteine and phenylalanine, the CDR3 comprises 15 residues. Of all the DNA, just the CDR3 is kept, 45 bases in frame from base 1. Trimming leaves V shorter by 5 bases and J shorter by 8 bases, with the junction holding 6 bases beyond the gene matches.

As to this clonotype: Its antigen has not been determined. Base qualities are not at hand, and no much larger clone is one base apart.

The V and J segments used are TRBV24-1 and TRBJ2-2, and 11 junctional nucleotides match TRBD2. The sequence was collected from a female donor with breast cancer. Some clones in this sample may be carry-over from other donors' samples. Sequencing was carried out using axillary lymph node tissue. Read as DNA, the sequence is TGTGCCACCAGTGGTCCTACTAGCGGGAGTGGGGAGCTGTTTTTT. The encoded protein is CATSGPTSGSGELFF.